This T cell receptor beta chain was obtained from a study of cytomegalovirus exposure and HLA in healthy donors. The CDR3 runs 16 residues. Per the germline V gene, CDR1 is MNHEY and CDR2 is SMNVEV (reference sequence). Trimming at V came to 5 bases and at J to 0 bases, leaving 5 bases not matched to a gene. Primers included in the PCR were 60 Vbeta and 13 Jbeta primers. The protocol was immunoSEQ multiplex PCR, while the TCRdb copy is restricted to in-frame clones and leaves out a portion. Of 250,000 or so clones in the sample, about nine tenths are singletons; the top ten hold about 1.5%. Points from the study as a whole: Reportedly, cytomegalovirus status was diagnosed with high sensitivity and specificity. Later work found that TCR association rates differed between HLA loci; DRB1 had the most and HLA-C the fewest. In a later analysis, V- and J-gene trimming of beta chains associated with a DCLRE1C missense variant, replicated independently.

Details on this clone: Its antigen is as yet unknown.

Sequencing was performed on PBMCs. The V and J genes are TRBV27 and TRBJ2-3, with TRBD2 matching over 10 bases. The TCR was taken from a girl aged 2 to 10 in good health and CMV-seronegative. CDR3 in DNA: TGTGCCAGCAGTACCCCTAGCGGGGGTAGCACAGATACGCAGTATTTT. It yields the protein CASSTPSGGSTDTQYF.